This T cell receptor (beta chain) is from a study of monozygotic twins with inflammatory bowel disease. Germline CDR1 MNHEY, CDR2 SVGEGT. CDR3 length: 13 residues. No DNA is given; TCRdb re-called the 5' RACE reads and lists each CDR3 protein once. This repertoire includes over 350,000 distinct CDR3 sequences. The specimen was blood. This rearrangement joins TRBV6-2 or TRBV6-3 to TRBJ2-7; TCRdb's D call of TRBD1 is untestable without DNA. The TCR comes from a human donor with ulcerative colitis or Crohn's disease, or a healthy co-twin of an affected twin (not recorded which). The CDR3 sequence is CASSRGTAYEQYF.